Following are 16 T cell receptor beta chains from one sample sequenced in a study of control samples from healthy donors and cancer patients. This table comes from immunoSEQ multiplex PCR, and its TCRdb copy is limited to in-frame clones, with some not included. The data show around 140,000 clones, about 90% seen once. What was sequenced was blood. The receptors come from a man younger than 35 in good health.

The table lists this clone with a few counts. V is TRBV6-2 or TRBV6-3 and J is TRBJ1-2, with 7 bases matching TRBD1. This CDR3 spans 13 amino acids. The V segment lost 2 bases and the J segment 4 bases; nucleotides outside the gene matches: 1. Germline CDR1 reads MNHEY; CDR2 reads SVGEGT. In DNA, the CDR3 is TGTGCCAGCAGTTACGGACAGGCCTATGGCTACACCTTC. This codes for CASSYGQAYGYTF.

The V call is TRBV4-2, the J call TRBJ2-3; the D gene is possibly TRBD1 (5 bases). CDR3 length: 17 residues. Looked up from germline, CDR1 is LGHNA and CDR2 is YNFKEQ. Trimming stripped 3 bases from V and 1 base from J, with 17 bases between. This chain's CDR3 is CASSHTKLLGGTDTQYF. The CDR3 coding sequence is TGTGCCAGCAGCCACACCAAGCTTTTAGGGGGCACAGATACGCAGTATTTT.

CDR3 nucleotide sequence: TGCGCCAGCAGCGCGGACCCGAACACTGAAGCTTTCTTT. Amino acids: CASSADPNTEAFF. The chain has TRBV5-1 and TRBJ1-1; D is ambiguous. The CDR3 extends over 13 amino acids. Germline-derived CDR1 and CDR2 are SGHRS and YFSETQ. Trimming pared 4 bases from V and 1 base from J, leaving 8 bases between.

CDR3 sequence reads: CASSPRGVPAEQYF. Written as DNA, the CDR3 is TGTGCCAGCTCTCCTCGGGGTGTTCCAGCCGAGCAGTACTTC. V is TRBV18 and J is TRBJ2-7; possibly TRBD2 for D (5 bases). This CDR3 is built from 14 residues. The germline V gene has CDR1 KGHSH and CDR2 LQKENI. Trimming stripped 6 bases from V and 6 bases from J, with 18 bases between.

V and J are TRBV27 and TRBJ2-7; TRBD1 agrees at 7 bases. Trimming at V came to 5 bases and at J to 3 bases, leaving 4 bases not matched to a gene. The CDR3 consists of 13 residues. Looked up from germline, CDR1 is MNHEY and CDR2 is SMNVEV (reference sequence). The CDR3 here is CASSPGTDYEQYF. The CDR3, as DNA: TGTGCCAGCAGTCCCGGGACAGACTACGAGCAGTACTTC.

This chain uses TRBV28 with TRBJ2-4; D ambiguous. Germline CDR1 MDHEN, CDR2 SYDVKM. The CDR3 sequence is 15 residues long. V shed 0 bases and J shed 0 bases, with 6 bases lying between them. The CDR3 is CASSLWQKAKNIQYF. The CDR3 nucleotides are TGTGCCAGCAGTTTATGGCAGAAAGCCAAAAACATTCAGTACTTC.

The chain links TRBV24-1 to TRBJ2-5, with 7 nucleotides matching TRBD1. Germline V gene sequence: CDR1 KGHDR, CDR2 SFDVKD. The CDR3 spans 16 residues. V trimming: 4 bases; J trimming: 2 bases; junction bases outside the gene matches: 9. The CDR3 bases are TGTGCCACCAGTGAAATGATGAGACAGGGTCAAGAGACCCAGTACTTC. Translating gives CATSEMMRQGQETQYF.

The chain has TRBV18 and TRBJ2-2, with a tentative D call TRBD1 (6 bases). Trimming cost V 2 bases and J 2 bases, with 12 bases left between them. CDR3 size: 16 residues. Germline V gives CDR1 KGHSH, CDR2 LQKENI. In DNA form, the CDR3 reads TGTGCCAGCTCACCAGGTGCAGGGGTAAACACCGGGGAGCTGTTTTTT. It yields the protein CASSPGAGVNTGELFF.

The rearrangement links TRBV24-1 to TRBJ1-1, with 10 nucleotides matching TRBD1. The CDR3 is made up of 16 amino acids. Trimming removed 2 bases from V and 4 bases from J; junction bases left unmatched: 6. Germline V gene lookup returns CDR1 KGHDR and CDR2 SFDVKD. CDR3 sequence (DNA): TGTGCCACCAGTGATTCCCGACAGGGGGCCGGCACTGAAGCTTTCTTT. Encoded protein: CATSDSRQGAGTEAFF.

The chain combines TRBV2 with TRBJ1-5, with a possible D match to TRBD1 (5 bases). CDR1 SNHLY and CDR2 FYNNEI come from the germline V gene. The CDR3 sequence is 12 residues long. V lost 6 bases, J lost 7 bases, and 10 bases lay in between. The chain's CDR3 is CASRRGEQPQHF. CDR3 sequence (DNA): TGTGCCAGCAGGCGGGGGGAACAGCCCCAGCATTTT. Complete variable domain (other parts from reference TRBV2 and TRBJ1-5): EPEVTQTPSHQVTQMGQEVILRCVPISNHLYFYWYRQILGQKVEFLVSFYNNEISEKSEIFDDQFSVERPDGSNFTLKIRSTKLEDSAMYFCASRRGEQPQHFGDGTRLSIL.

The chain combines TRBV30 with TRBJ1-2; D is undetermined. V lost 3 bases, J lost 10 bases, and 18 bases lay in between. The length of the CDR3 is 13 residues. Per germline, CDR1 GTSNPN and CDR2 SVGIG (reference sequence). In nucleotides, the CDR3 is TGTGCCTGGAGCCGAATCCAAGGGTTGGACTACACCTTC. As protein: CAWSRIQGLDYTF.

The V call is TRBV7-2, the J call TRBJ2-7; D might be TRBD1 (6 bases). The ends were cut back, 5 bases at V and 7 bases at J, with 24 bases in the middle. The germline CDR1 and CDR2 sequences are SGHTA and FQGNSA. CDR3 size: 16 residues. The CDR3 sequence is CASSPSLGPTGLEQYF. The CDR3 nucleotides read TGTGCCAGCAGCCCCTCTTTGGGCCCCACAGGGTTGGAGCAGTACTTC.

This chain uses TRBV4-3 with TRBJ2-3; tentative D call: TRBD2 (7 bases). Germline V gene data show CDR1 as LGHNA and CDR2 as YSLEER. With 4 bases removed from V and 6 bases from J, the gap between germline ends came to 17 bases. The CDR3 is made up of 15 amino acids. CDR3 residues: CASSLSRGGADTQYF. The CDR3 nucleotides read TGCGCCAGCAGCCTATCCCGAGGGGGGGCCGATACGCAGTATTTT.

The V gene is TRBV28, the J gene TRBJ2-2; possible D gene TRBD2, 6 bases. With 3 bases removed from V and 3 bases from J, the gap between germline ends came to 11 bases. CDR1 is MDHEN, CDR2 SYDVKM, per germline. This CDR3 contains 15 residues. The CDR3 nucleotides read TGTGCCAGCAGTTTGTTCGGGGGTCACACCGGGGAGCTGTTTTTT. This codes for CASSLFGGHTGELFF. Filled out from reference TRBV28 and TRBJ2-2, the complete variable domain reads DVKVTQSSRYLVKRTGEKVFLECVQDMDHENMFWYRQDPGLGLRLIYFSYDVKMKEKGDIPEGYSVSREKKERFSLILESASTNQTSMYLCASSLFGGHTGELFFGEGSRLTVL.

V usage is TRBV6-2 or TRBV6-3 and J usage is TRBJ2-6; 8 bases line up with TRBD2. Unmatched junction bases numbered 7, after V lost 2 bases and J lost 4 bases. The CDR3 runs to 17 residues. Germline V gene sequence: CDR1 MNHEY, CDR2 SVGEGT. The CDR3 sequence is CASSYARGGSGANVLTF. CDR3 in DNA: TGTGCCAGCAGTTACGCCCGGGGGGGCTCGGGGGCCAACGTCCTGACTTTC.

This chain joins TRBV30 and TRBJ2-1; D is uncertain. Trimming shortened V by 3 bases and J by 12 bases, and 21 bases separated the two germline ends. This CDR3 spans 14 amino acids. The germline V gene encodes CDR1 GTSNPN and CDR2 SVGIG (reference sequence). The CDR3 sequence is CAWSSLIQAPLQFF. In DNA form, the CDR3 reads TGTGCCTGGAGCTCCCTTATACAAGCTCCCCTGCAGTTCTTC.